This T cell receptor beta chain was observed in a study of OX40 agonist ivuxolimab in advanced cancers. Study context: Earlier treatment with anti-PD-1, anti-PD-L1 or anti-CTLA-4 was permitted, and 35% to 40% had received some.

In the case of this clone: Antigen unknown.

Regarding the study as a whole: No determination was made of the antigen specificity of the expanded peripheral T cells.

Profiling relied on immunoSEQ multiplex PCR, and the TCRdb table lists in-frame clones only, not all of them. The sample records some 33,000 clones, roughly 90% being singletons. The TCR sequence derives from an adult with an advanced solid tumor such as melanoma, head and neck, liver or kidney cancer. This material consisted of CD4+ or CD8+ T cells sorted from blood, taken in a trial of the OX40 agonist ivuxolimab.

Here the CDR3 DNA reads TGTGCCAGTAGCTTGGAGGGGGGGAGGGACTACGAGCAGTACTTC. It encodes CASSLEGGRDYEQYF. The genes are TRBV19 and TRBJ2-7, with a weak D call TRBD2 (7 bases). The germline CDR1 and CDR2 sequences are LNHDA and SQIVND (reference sequence). The V gene lost 6 bases and the J gene lost 3 bases, with 18 bases spanning the gap. The CDR3 has 15 residues.